This is a list of T cell receptor beta chains from one sample in a study of blood T cell repertoires in COVID-19. TCRdb's table, derived via immunoSEQ multiplex PCR, lists solely in-frame clones and lacks some. The sample contains some 300,000 clones, about 88% of which appear only once. The specimen was PBMCs or T cells enriched from blood (not recorded which). These TCRs come from a woman aged 60 to 75 in a cohort exposed to, infected with or recovered from COVID-19 (not recorded which). Both conserved end residues are part of each CDR3. Fields, in order: V gene, J gene, D gene, clone size, CDR3 protein, CDR3 DNA. The D gene is left open where the match is weak. Expanded clones are given a class, and other clones once, few, many or no size at all.

TRBV6-1	TRBJ2-7	TRBD2	.	CASSATGTSALPYEQYF	TGTGCCAGCAGTGCGACCGGGACTAGCGCACTTCCCTACGAGCAGTACTTC
TRBV6-6	TRBJ1-2	.	.	CASRGTGKGEAGYTF	TGTGCCAGCAGGGGTACAGGGAAGGGTGAGGCTGGCTACACCTTC
TRBV2	TRBJ2-2	TRBD2	.	CASNELAGTGELFF	TGTGCCAGCAACGAACTAGCGGGCACCGGGGAGCTGTTTTTT
TRBV10-3	TRBJ1-2	.	.	CAIKTALEPNYGYTF	TGTGCCATTAAGACAGCCTTGGAGCCTAACTATGGCTACACCTTC
TRBV19	TRBJ1-1	.	.	CASSHPLIGGTEAFF	TGTGCCAGTAGCCATCCGCTCATCGGGGGGACTGAAGCTTTCTTT
TRBV15	TRBJ2-4	.	.	CATSRAGGTKNIQYF	TGTGCCACCAGCAGGGCCGGAGGGACCAAAAACATTCAGTACTTC
TRBV7-2	TRBJ2-7	.	once	CASAFPGPSYEQYF	TGTGCCAGCGCCTTCCCGGGTCCATCCTACGAGCAGTACTTC
TRBV11-2	TRBJ1-5	.	.	CASSLTTGQPQHF	TGTGCCAGCAGCTTAACGACGGGTCAGCCCCAGCATTTT
TRBV2	TRBJ1-5	.	.	CASRAAGAGNQPQHF	TGTGCCAGCAGGGCGGCAGGGGCTGGCAATCAGCCCCAGCATTTT
TRBV5-1	TRBJ2-5	TRBD2	.	CASSPGTSGFGETQYF	TGCGCCAGCAGCCCGGGGACTAGCGGGTTTGGGGAGACCCAGTACTTC
TRBV6-4	TRBJ1-5	TRBD1	.	CASRQRQRVGGQESNQPQHF	TGTGCCAGCAGGCAGAGACAGCGGGTGGGGGGACAGGAAAGCAATCAGCCCCAGCATTTT
TRBV6-5	TRBJ2-7	TRBD1	.	CASRPRTGGSYEQYF	TGTGCCAGCAGACCCAGGACAGGGGGGTCCTACGAGCAGTACTTC
TRBV7-7	TRBJ2-3	.	once	CASSLASPPDTQYF	TGTGCTAGCAGCTTAGCTAGCCCCCCAGATACGCAGTATTTT
TRBV7-2	TRBJ1-5	.	.	CASSLAGGGLQQPQHF	TGTGCCAGCAGCTTAGCAGGGGGGGGCTTGCAGCAGCCCCAGCATTTT
TRBV10-3	TRBJ1-6	TRBD1	.	CAIRGTGNSPLHF	TGTGCCATCAGGGGGACAGGGAATTCACCCCTCCACTTT
TRBV19	TRBJ1-4	TRBD1	.	CASTPRGATGGSEKLFF	TGTGCCAGTACCCCACGTGGTGCGACAGGGGGCAGTGAAAAACTGTTTTTT
TRBV25-1	TRBJ1-5	.	.	CASSGGSNQPQHF	TGTGCCAGCAGTGGAGGCAGCAATCAGCCCCAGCATTTT
TRBV7-7	TRBJ1-2	.	.	CASSLKQGRKYGYTF	TGTGCTAGCAGCTTAAAACAGGGCAGAAAGTATGGCTACACCTTC
TRBV27	TRBJ1-2	.	.	CASSPWGTIGGYTF	TGTGCCAGCAGTCCTTGGGGGACAATTGGGGGCTACACCTTC
TRBV7-9	TRBJ2-4	.	.	CASSFAGSKNIQYF	TGTGCCAGCAGCTTCGCGGGGTCTAAAAACATTCAGTACTTC
TRBV7-9	TRBJ2-3	TRBD1	.	CATHTGDASTDTQYF	TGTGCCACCCATACAGGGGACGCTAGCACAGATACGCAGTATTTT
TRBV28	TRBJ2-7	.	.	CASSPEDAYEQYF	TGTGCCAGCAGTCCGGAGGACGCTTACGAGCAGTACTTC
TRBV19	TRBJ2-2	.	.	CASSIEGTRNTGELFF	TGTGCCAGTAGTATCGAGGGGACTCGGAACACCGGGGAGCTGTTTTTT
TRBV19	TRBJ2-2	TRBD1	.	CASRPSTGIYTGELFF	TGTGCCAGTAGGCCCTCGACAGGGATTTATACCGGGGAGCTGTTTTTT
TRBV27	TRBJ1-2	.	.	CATLDRTNYGYTF	TGTGCCACCCTGGACAGAACTAACTATGGCTACACCTTC
TRBV7-2	TRBJ2-7	.	.	CASSSASLYEQYF	TGTGCCAGCAGTTCCGCCAGTCTGTACGAGCAGTACTTC
TRBV3-1/TRBV3-2	TRBJ2-7	TRBD1	.	CASSPTGEKQYF	TGTGCCAGCAGCCCCACAGGGGAAAAGCAGTACTTC
TRBV5-1	TRBJ1-5	.	few	CASSLVRSSRGQPQHF	TGCGCCAGCAGCTTGGTCCGCTCATCCCGAGGACAGCCCCAGCATTTT
TRBV27	TRBJ2-1	.	.	CASSELEPNEQFF	TGTGCCAGCAGCGAACTAGAACCTAATGAGCAGTTCTTC
TRBV27	TRBJ2-7	.	.	CASQELSSYEQYF	TGTGCCAGCCAAGAGTTAAGCTCCTACGAGCAGTACTTC
TRBV30	TRBJ2-3	.	.	CAWTPRERPTDTQYF	TGTGCCTGGACCCCCCGGGAGCGCCCCACAGATACGCAGTATTTT
TRBV2	TRBJ2-2	TRBD1	.	CASTSDRVEYTGELFF	TGTGCCAGCACCAGCGACAGGGTAGAATACACCGGGGAGCTGTTTTTT
TRBV7-2	TRBJ2-7	.	.	CASSPRALSSYEQYF	TGTGCCAGCAGCCCCCGCGCCCTGAGCTCCTACGAGCAGTACTTC
TRBV28	TRBJ2-7	TRBD2	.	CASSLPGGSYEQYF	TGTGCCAGCAGTTTGCCGGGGGGCTCCTACGAGCAGTACTTC
TRBV19	TRBJ1-3	TRBD1	.	CASGQGSSGNTIYF	TGTGCCAGTGGACAGGGTAGCTCTGGAAACACCATATATTTT
TRBV10-2	TRBJ1-6	TRBD1	once	CASNQQGVESPLHF	TGCGCCAGCAACCAACAGGGGGTGGAGTCACCCCTCCACTTT
TRBV9	TRBJ2-5	TRBD2	.	CASSPSLTGGQETQYF	TGTGCCAGCAGCCCATCCCTGACGGGAGGGCAAGAGACCCAGTACTTC
TRBV7-9	TRBJ2-3	TRBD2	.	CASSSIAGDTDTQYF	TGTGCCAGCAGCTCCATAGCGGGGGACACAGATACGCAGTATTTT
TRBV7-3	TRBJ2-5	TRBD1	.	CASSRDREETQYF	TGTGCCAGCAGCAGGGACAGGGAAGAGACCCAGTACTTC
TRBV19	TRBJ1-3	TRBD1	.	CASSSRGSGNTIYF	TGTGCCAGTAGTAGCAGGGGGTCTGGAAACACCATATATTTT
TRBV20-1	TRBJ2-1	TRBD2	once	CSASLLAGGKYNEQFF	TGCAGTGCTAGTCTTCTAGCGGGGGGAAAATACAATGAGCAGTTCTTC
TRBV5-1	TRBJ1-1	.	.	CASSLAVSGSGTEAFF	TGCGCCAGCAGCTTGGCAGTATCGGGGTCGGGCACTGAAGCTTTCTTT